The 13 T cell receptor beta chains listed next were all sequenced from one sample in a study of blood T cell repertoires in COVID-19. Using immunoSEQ multiplex PCR, the repertoire was profiled, and TCRdb retains in-frame clones only, with some absent. The repertoire holds roughly 150,000 clones, roughly 79% seen once, with over 6.5% in the top ten. Source material: peripheral blood. The receptors were gathered from a man over 45 with active or convalescent COVID-19.

This chain connects TRBV28 to TRBJ1-4; 7 bases line up with TRBD1. There are 14 residues in the CDR3. J was trimmed by 8 bases and V by 6 bases; bases with no gene match: 9. Germline-derived CDR1 and CDR2 are MDHEN and SYDVKM. Written as DNA, the CDR3 is TGTGCCAGCAGCCTTATTTCGACAGGGGAAAAACTGTTTTTT. Translation gives CASSLISTGEKLFF.

This clone was picked up one time. The J gene is TRBJ1-5, the V gene TRBV6-5, with no clear D. CDR1 MNHEY and CDR2 SVGAGI come from the germline V gene. The CDR3 loop spans 15 amino acids. The V gene lost 4 bases and the J gene lost 2 bases, with 12 bases spanning the gap. This CDR3 reads CASSFQISGNQPQHF. The DNA for the CDR3 is TGTGCCAGCAGTTTTCAAATATCGGGCAATCAGCCCCAGCATTTT.

The V call is TRBV4-1, the J call TRBJ1-6; 9 bases map to TRBD1. This CDR3 comprises 19 residues. V trimming: 0 bases; J trimming: 8 bases; junction bases outside the gene matches: 14. CDR1 is MGHRA, CDR2 YSYEKL, per germline. CDR3 residues: CASSQDKGTGKGVYSPLHF. CDR3 DNA sequence: TGCGCCAGCAGCCAAGATAAAGGGACAGGGAAAGGGGTCTATTCACCCCTCCACTTT.

This sequence joins TRBV9 and TRBJ1-4, with 8 bases fitting TRBD1. Unmatched junction bases numbered 9, after V lost 3 bases and J lost 5 bases. This CDR3 comprises 16 residues. The germline gives CDR1 SGDLS, CDR2 YYNGEE. CDR3 region: CASSEGAGQANEKLFF. DNA of the CDR3: TGTGCCAGCAGCGAAGGGGCGGGACAGGCGAATGAAAAACTGTTTTTT. Full variable domain (rest looked up from reference TRBV9 and TRBJ1-4): DSGVTQTPKHLITATGQRVTLRCSPRSGDLSVYWYQQSLDQGLQFLIQYYNGEERAKGNILERFSAQQFPDLHSELNLSSLELGDSALYFCASSEGAGQANEKLFFGSGTQLSVL.

Notes on this clone: Sequence at one end of the junction differs from germline and may be a read error. The sample contains more than one DNA sequence encoding this CDR3. The chain uses TRBV11-2 and TRBJ2-7, with 10 positions matching TRBD2. CDR3 length: 15 amino acids. Germline loops: CDR1 SGHAT, CDR2 FQNNGV. CDR3 in DNA: TGTGCCAGCAGTTTAGCGGGAGGAAGCTCCTACGAGCAGTACTTC. Its protein is CASSLAGGSSYEQYF.

This chain links TRBV6-5 with TRBJ2-2; the match to TRBD2 covers 15 bases. Per germline, CDR1 MNHEY and CDR2 SVGAGI. V shed 4 bases, J shed 5 bases, and the junction held 2 bases outside the gene matches. There are 16 residues in the CDR3. The CDR3 DNA reads TGTGCCAGCAGTTTCGGGACTAGCGGGAGGACCGGGGAGCTGTTTTTT. It translates to CASSFGTSGRTGELFF.

The chain combines TRBV29-1 with TRBJ2-5; possibly TRBD1 for D (8 bases). CDR1 and CDR2 (germline): SQVTM, ANQGSEA. V dropped 3 bases and J dropped 2 bases, with 19 bases sitting between them. This CDR3 comprises 16 residues. The CDR3 bases are TGCAGCGTTGAGGGGCTACAGGGGGGGACGCAAGAGACCCAGTACTTC. Protein product: CSVEGLQGGTQETQYF.

The V and J genes are TRBV15 and TRBJ2-3, with TRBD2 matching over 8 bases. The CDR3 spans 15 residues. The germline CDR1 and CDR2 sequences are LNHNV and YYDKDF (reference sequence). Losses at the gene ends were 4 bases for V and 1 base for J; bases not matched to a gene: 4. The CDR3 DNA follows: TGTGCCACCAGCAATCCGGGGGGGGGCACAGATACGCAGTATTTT. This encodes CATSNPGGGTDTQYF.

V and J are TRBV5-6 and TRBJ2-3; no clear D gene. This CDR3 has 12 residues. Between the trimmed V and J ends, which lost 1 base and 3 bases, there was a span of 3 bases. CDR1 is SGHDT and CDR2 is YYEEEE in the germline V gene. The CDR3 loop is CASSLLTDTQYF. DNA of the CDR3: TGTGCCAGCAGCTTGCTTACAGATACGCAGTATTTT.

V and J are TRBV19 and TRBJ1-4; 7 bases are shared with TRBD1. J lost 0 bases, V lost 4 bases, and 8 bases had no gene match. The CDR3 spans 17 residues. Germline assignment: CDR1 LNHDA and CDR2 SQIVND (reference sequence). Written as DNA, the CDR3 is TGTGCCAGTAGTAGCGCCAACAGGGGCTCAACTAATGAAAAACTGTTTTTT. It encodes CASSSANRGSTNEKLFF.

The chain is built from TRBV7-9 and TRBJ2-7; unclear D gene. Trimming left V 4 bases short and J 4 bases short, with 5 bases between. Germline CDR1 SEHNR, CDR2 FQNEAQ (reference sequence). The CDR3 consists of 11 residues. The CDR3 protein is CASSSIYEQYF. CDR3 nucleotides: TGTGCCAGCAGCTCCATTTACGAGCAGTACTTC.

Only a few counts were recorded for this clone. V usage is TRBV5-4 and J usage is TRBJ1-1; D possibly corresponds to TRBD1 (6 bases). Germline CDR1 and CDR2: SGHNT and YYREEE (reference sequence). The V end lost 5 bases, the J end lost 2 bases, and 13 bases lay between the germline ends. This CDR3 comprises 14 residues. The CDR3 here is CASSSGQLNTEAFF. The CDR3, as DNA: TGTGCCAGCAGTTCAGGACAGCTCAACACTGAAGCTTTCTTT.

The chain uses TRBV10-3 and TRBJ1-5; 10 bases are a match to TRBD1. Unmatched junction bases numbered 5, after V lost 3 bases and J lost 3 bases. The CDR3 spans 16 residues. Germline V CDR1 and CDR2: ENHRY, SYGVKD. In nucleotides, the CDR3 is TGTGCCATCAGTGACTCGGGACAGGGGCTCAATCAGCCCCAGCATTTT. Amino acid sequence: CAISDSGQGLNQPQHF.